This T cell receptor (beta chain) originates from a study of blood T cells in healthy people across ages. Study-level background: With template switching, about one barcoded beta molecule was captured per two T cells.

The second PCR ran about 6 to 12 cycles with a sample-barcoded 5' primer and J-beta primers. Each CDR3 protein is one row after TCRdb ran MiXCR on the 5' RACE reads. The sample has 1.2 million to 1.5 million distinct CDR3 sequences; roughly 40% are singletons. This clonotype was detected ten times or more. Its target is not known. Overall study results and limits: The lack of PBMC sorting stopped any conclusive naive versus antigen-experienced comparison. Long-lived donors had more naive CD4+ cells and higher diversity than aged donors.

The TCR was taken from a woman aged 18-29 years in good health. The sample comprised blood.

The CDR3 nucleotides read TGTGCCATCAGTGAGTCGGCGGATACGCAGTATTTT. This gives the protein CAISESADTQYF. This rearrangement joins TRBV10-3 to TRBJ2-3; D is ambiguous. Between the trimmed V and J ends, which lost 0 bases and 6 bases, there was a span of 4 bases. The CDR3 loop spans 12 amino acids. The germline V gene encodes CDR1 ENHRY and CDR2 SYGVKD.